Shown below are 20 T cell receptor beta chains from a single sample sequenced in a study of identical twins. TCRdb fed the 5' RACE reads into MiXCR, producing one record per CDR3 protein. The sample has about 890,000 distinct CDR3 sequences, 9% to 15% seen once. The same data also contributed to another study, on yellow fever vaccine responses in identical twins.

The sequenced sample consisted of PBMCs. Every receptor here comes from a woman aged 18-29 years in good health.

There are a few counts of this clonotype. The chain joins TRBV5-1 to TRBJ2-3; 7 nucleotides agree with TRBD2. In germline, CDR1 is SGHRS, CDR2 YFSETQ. This CDR3 spans 15 amino acids. J lost 5 bases, V lost 4 bases, and 10 bases had no gene match. Written as DNA, the CDR3 is TGCGCCAGCAGCCAACTAGCGCGGAACGGAGATACGCAGTATTTT. It codes for CASSQLARNGDTQYF. Filled out from reference TRBV5-1 and TRBJ2-3, the complete variable domain reads KAGVTQTPRYLIKTRGQQVTLSCSPISGHRSVSWYQQTPGQGLQFLFEYFSETQRNKGNFPGRFSGRQFSNSRSEMNVSTLELGDSALYLCASSQLARNGDTQYFGPGTRLTVL.

The chain combines TRBV6-5 with TRBJ2-3; 9 positions match TRBD2. CDR1 is MNHEY and CDR2 is SVGAGI in the germline V gene. The ends lost 2 bases at V and 11 bases at J; junction bases unmatched: 23. This CDR3 comprises 19 residues. The CDR3, as DNA: TGTGCCAGCAGTTACAAAGTCCCGGGGTCTAGCGGGACCGCACCGGTGCAGTATTTT. Its translation: CASSYKVPGSSGTAPVQYF.

The rearrangement joins TRBV4-1 to TRBJ2-7; TRBD2 matches at 12 bases. This CDR3 has 15 residues. The ends lost 1 base at V and 7 bases at J; junction bases unmatched: 5. Germline V lookup: CDR1 MGHRA, CDR2 YSYEKL. DNA of the CDR3: TGCGCCAGCAGCCAAGTTCTCCTAGCGGGAGGGGAGCAGTACTTC. It is translated as CASSQVLLAGGEQYF.

A few counts support this clonotype. This sequence joins TRBV4-1 and TRBJ2-5, with D uncertain. The CDR3 runs to 14 residues. Trimming cost V 1 base and J 5 bases, with 11 bases left between them. CDR1 is MGHRA and CDR2 is YSYEKL in the germline V gene. The CDR3 sequence is CASSQVEIGETQYF. DNA for the CDR3: TGCGCCAGCAGCCAAGTGGAAATTGGGGAGACCCAGTACTTC.

V is TRBV2 and J is TRBJ1-6; 8 nucleotides agree with TRBD1. The V segment lost 6 bases and the J segment 7 bases; nucleotides outside the gene matches: 8. The CDR3 is made up of 15 amino acids. From germline, CDR1 is SNHLY and CDR2 FYNNEI. CDR3 loop: CASRGTGQGNSPLHF. In nucleotides, the CDR3 is TGTGCCAGCAGAGGGACAGGCCAAGGCAATTCACCCCTCCACTTT.

This chain links TRBV4-1 with TRBJ2-4; TRBD2 aligns across 7 bases. This CDR3 comprises 13 residues. After removal of 1 base from V and 9 bases from J, the junction contained 3 bases not matched to a gene. Germline CDR1 reads MGHRA; CDR2 reads YSYEKL. The CDR3 DNA follows: TGCGCCAGCAGCCAAGGGGGGGGAGGCATTCAGTACTTC. It encodes CASSQGGGGIQYF.

The sample holds a few counts of this clonotype. J is TRBJ2-3 and V is TRBV14; the D is unclear. V was pared by 0 bases and J by 2 bases, with 15 bases between. CDR3 length: 17 amino acids. Germline values: CDR1 SGHDN, CDR2 FVKESK. CDR3 in DNA: TGTGCCAGCAGCCAAGATCAGTTGCGGAGCTTCACAGATACGCAGTATTTT. This encodes CASSQDQLRSFTDTQYF.

The table lists this clonotype with many counts. The chain joins TRBV6-2 or TRBV6-3 to TRBJ2-3; D remains unclear. Germline values: CDR1 MNHEY, CDR2 SVGEGT. V lost 6 bases and J 7 bases, leaving 17 bases between the germline ends. The CDR3 runs to 14 residues. The CDR3 protein is CASRDRHPDNTQYF. DNA of the CDR3: TGTGCCAGCAGGGATAGACATCCCGACAATACGCAGTATTTT.

The rearrangement uses TRBV2 and TRBJ2-3; weak D call: TRBD1 (5 bases). With 5 bases removed from V and 4 bases from J, the gap between germline ends came to 16 bases. Germline V lookup: CDR1 SNHLY, CDR2 FYNNEI. The CDR3 consists of 15 residues. CDR3 sequence: CASSIRPIGADTQYF. In DNA form, the CDR3 reads TGTGCCAGCAGTATTCGTCCGATAGGGGCAGATACGCAGTATTTT.

For the CDR3, the DNA is TGTGCCAGCAGTCCGGGACAGGTCCCCTACGAGCAGTACTTC. It is translated as CASSPGQVPYEQYF. The chain is built from TRBV12-3 or TRBV12-4 and TRBJ2-7; 8 bases map to TRBD1. The J segment lost 2 bases and the V segment lost 5 bases, leaving 5 bases of the junction unmatched. This CDR3 region has 14 residues.

This chain uses TRBV7-6 with TRBJ2-1; D tentatively reads TRBD1 or TRBD2 (5 bases each). CDR3 length: 15 residues. Trimming removed 5 bases at V and 8 bases at J, with 19 bases between. Germline V CDR1 and CDR2: SGHVS, FNYEAQ. The CDR3 coding sequence is TGTGCCAGCAGCGTGACCGGGACCGAGCGCGATGAGCAGTTCTTC. Amino acid sequence: CASSVTGTERDEQFF.

Only a few counts were recorded for this clonotype. The chain combines TRBV29-1 with TRBJ2-7, with D unresolved. Germline CDR1 SQVTM, CDR2 ANQGSEA. V lost 4 bases to trimming and J lost 1 base, with 23 bases between them. The CDR3 sequence is 17 residues long. The CDR3 loop is CSVVVPGRAHSSYEQYF. CDR3 DNA: TGCAGCGTTGTAGTCCCAGGACGGGCCCATTCGTCCTACGAGCAGTACTTC.

This clonotype came up a few times. The chain couples TRBV2 to TRBJ2-7; 8 positions agree with TRBD1. V lost 7 bases and J lost 1; bases outside the gene matches: 9. This CDR3 is built from 15 residues. The germline V gene has CDR1 SNHLY and CDR2 FYNNEI. The CDR3, as DNA: TGTGCCAGCATTCGCCGGACAGGGAAATCCTACGAGCAGTACTTC. Its translation is CASIRRTGKSYEQYF.

The table lists this clonotype with many counts. The rearrangement joins TRBV12-3 or TRBV12-4 to TRBJ2-3, with 10 bases lining up with TRBD2. This CDR3 contains 15 residues. The V gene end was trimmed by 3 bases and the J gene end by 4 bases; junction bases not matched to a gene: 4. CDR3 region: CASSLSGGAADTQYF. CDR3 bases: TGTGCCAGCAGTTTGAGCGGGGGGGCAGCAGATACGCAGTATTTT.

This clonotype was observed a handful of times. This rearrangement joins TRBV6-1 to TRBJ2-2; D may be TRBD1 (5 bases). The CDR3 spans 13 residues. CDR1 MNHNS and CDR2 SASEGT come from the germline V gene. V was shortened by 7 bases and J by 2 bases, with 8 bases between the two germline ends. DNA for the CDR3: TGTGCCAGCAACCAGGGCAACACCGGGGAGCTGTTTTTT. The encoded protein is CASNQGNTGELFF.

J is TRBJ2-7 and V is TRBV12-3 or TRBV12-4; D gene unclear. V was clipped by 1 base and J by 6 bases, with 7 bases between them. CDR3 size: 12 residues. The CDR3 DNA follows: TGTGCCAGCAGTTTAGGGGCACGCGAGCAGTACGTC. It codes for CASSLGAREQYV.

This clonotype was seen a handful of times. This sequence joins TRBV7-9 and TRBJ1-1, with TRBD1 matching over 9 bases. The CDR3 runs to 15 residues. CDR1 is SEHNR and CDR2 is FQNEAQ in the germline V gene (reference sequence). Trimming at V came to 5 bases and at J to 3 bases, leaving 7 bases not matched to a gene. In nucleotides, the CDR3 is TGTGCCAGCAGCCCGGGACAGGGAGGTTACACTGAAGCTTTCTTT. Translation gives CASSPGQGGYTEAFF.

In its sample, this clonotype was seen many times. The rearrangement links TRBV12-3 or TRBV12-4 to TRBJ2-3, with 12 bases fitting TRBD1. CDR3 length: 17 amino acids. V gave up 6 bases and J gave up 6 bases; unmatched junction bases: 13. The CDR3 is CASSLEPGQGASDTQYF. The DNA for the CDR3 is TGTGCCAGCAGCCTGGAGCCGGGACAGGGGGCGTCGGATACGCAGTATTTT.

This chain connects TRBV20-1 to TRBJ2-3; D might be TRBD2 (6 bases). V was pared by 3 bases and J by 3 bases, with 16 bases between. The CDR3 has 15 residues. The germline V gene has CDR1 DFQATT and CDR2 SNEGSKA (reference sequence). CDR3 sequence (DNA): TGCAGTGCTAGGGGGACTTTCGAGGTGACAGATACGCAGTATTTT. It encodes CSARGTFEVTDTQYF.

The chain couples TRBV10-3 to TRBJ2-5; 10 bases agree with TRBD2. Trimming took 8 bases from V and 5 from J; bases not matched to a gene: 17. The CDR3 is 17 residues long. CDR1 and CDR2 (germline): ENHRY, SYGVKD. The CDR3 DNA is TGTGCCATCCGGGCGCCGGCTAGCGGGAGTCACGGGGAGACCCAGTACTTC. This translates into CAIRAPASGSHGETQYF.